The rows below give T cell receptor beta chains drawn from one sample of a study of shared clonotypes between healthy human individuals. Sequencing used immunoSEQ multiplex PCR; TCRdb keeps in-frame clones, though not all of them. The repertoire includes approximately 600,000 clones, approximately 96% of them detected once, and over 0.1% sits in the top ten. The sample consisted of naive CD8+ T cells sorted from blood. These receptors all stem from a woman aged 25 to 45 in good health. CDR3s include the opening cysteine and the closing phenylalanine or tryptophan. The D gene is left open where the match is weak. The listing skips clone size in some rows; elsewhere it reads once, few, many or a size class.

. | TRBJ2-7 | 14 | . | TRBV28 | CASSHDSRSYEQYF | TGTGCCAGCAGCCACGATTCCCGCTCCTACGAGCAGTACTTC
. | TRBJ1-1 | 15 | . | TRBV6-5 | CASSMEIIGNTEAFF | TGTGCCAGCTCCATGGAGATTATTGGTAACACTGAAGCTTTCTTT
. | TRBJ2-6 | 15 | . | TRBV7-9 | CASSLESSGANVLTF | TGTGCCAGCAGCTTAGAAAGTTCTGGGGCCAACGTCCTGACTTTC
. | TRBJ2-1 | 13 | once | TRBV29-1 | CSVYGVAYNEQFF | TGCAGCGTTTATGGGGTAGCCTACAATGAGCAGTTCTTC
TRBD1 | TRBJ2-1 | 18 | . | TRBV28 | CASSPPPRDRSSYNEQFF | TGTGCCAGCAGTCCCCCGCCCCGGGACAGGAGCTCCTACAATGAGCAGTTCTTC
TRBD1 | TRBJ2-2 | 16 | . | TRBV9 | CASGETGAIPPGELFF | TGTGCCAGCGGAGAGACAGGGGCCATTCCTCCCGGGGAGCTGTTTTTT
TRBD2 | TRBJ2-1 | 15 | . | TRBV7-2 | CASSWLAGSYNEQFF | TGTGCCAGCAGCTGGCTAGCGGGATCCTACAATGAGCAGTTCTTC
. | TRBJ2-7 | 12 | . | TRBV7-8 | CASSLSLYEQYF | TGTGCCAGCAGCTTATCCCTCTACGAGCAGTACTTC
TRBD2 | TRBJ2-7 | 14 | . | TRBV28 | CASSPGLAAVEQYF | TGTGCCAGCAGTCCGGGACTAGCGGCCGTCGAGCAGTACTTC
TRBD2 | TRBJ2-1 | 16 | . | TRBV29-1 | CSADGLAVNSYNEQFF | TGCAGCGCCGACGGACTAGCGGTAAACTCCTACAATGAGCAGTTCTTC
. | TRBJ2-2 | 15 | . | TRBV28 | CASRFLSEGTGELFF | TGTGCCAGCAGGTTTCTCAGCGAAGGCACCGGGGAGCTGTTTTTT
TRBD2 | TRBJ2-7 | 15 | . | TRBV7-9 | CASTSTSGRISEQYF | TGTGCCAGCACCTCTACTAGCGGGAGGATTAGCGAGCAGTACTTC
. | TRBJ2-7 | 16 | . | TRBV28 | CASSLSRTDLSYEQYF | TGTGCCAGCAGTTTGTCGCGGACAGACCTTTCCTACGAGCAGTACTTC
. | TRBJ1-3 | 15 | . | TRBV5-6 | CASSNSGFSGNTIYF | TGTGCCAGCAGCAACTCCGGGTTCTCTGGAAACACCATATATTTT
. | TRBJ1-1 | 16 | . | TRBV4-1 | CASSQDGGFMNTEAFF | TGCGCCAGCAGCCAAGATGGGGGCTTCATGAACACTGAAGCTTTCTTT
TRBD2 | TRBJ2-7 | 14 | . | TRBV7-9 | CASSFRDYTYEQYF | TGTGCCAGCAGCTTCCGGGACTACACCTACGAGCAGTACTTC
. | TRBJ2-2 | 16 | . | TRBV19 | CASSIERAPGDGELFF | TGTGCCAGTAGTATAGAAAGGGCCCCAGGTGACGGGGAGCTGTTTTTT
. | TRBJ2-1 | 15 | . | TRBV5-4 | CASSLTQGGLGEQFF | TGTGCCAGCAGCTTAACCCAGGGGGGGCTTGGTGAGCAGTTCTTC
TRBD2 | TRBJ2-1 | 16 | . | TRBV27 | CASSSGTSGRSGEQFF | TGTGCCAGCAGTTCAGGGACTAGCGGGAGGAGCGGTGAGCAGTTCTTC
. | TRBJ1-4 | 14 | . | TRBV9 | CASSVEAVGEKLFF | TGTGCCAGCAGCGTAGAGGCAGTGGGTGAAAAACTGTTTTTT
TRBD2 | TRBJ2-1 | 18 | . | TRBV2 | CASSEGTSGIRSYNEQFF | TGTGCCAGCAGTGAGGGGACTAGCGGGATTAGGTCCTACAATGAGCAGTTCTTC
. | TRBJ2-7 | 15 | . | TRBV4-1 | CASSQSQADSYEQYF | TGCGCCAGCAGCCAGTCCCAGGCCGACTCTTACGAGCAGTACTTC
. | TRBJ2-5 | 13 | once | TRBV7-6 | CASSLGSQETQYF | TGTGCCAGCAGCCTGGGGAGTCAAGAGACCCAGTACTTC
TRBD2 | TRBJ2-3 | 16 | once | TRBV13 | CASSKLSGRTTDTQYF | TGTGCCAGCAGCAAATTGAGCGGGAGAACGACAGATACGCAGTATTTT
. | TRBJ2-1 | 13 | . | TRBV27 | CASSLRWTNEQFF | TGTGCCAGCAGTTTGAGATGGACGAATGAGCAGTTCTTC
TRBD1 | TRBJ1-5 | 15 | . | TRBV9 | CASSADGQGDQPQHF | TGTGCCAGCAGCGCCGACGGACAGGGCGATCAGCCCCAGCATTTT
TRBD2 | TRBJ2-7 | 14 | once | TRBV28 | CASSPLRGAYEQYF | TGTGCCAGCAGTCCTCTCCGGGGGGCCTACGAGCAGTACTTC
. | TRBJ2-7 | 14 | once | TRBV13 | CASSPDRAAYEQYF | TGTGCCAGCAGTCCGGACCGGGCGGCCTACGAGCAGTACTTC
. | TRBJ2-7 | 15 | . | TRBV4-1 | CASSQDLGVVSEQYF | TGCGCCAGCAGCCAAGACTTGGGCGTGGTGAGCGAGCAGTACTTC
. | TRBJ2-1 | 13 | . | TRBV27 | CASSFRSSNEQFF | TGTGCCAGCAGTTTTCGCTCCTCCAATGAGCAGTTCTTC
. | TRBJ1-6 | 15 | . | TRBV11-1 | CASSLYVAENSPLHF | TGTGCCAGCAGCTTATATGTGGCGGAGAATTCACCCCTCCACTTT
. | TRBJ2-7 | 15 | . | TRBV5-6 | CASSLETADPYEQYF | TGTGCCAGCAGCTTGGAAACGGCGGATCCCTACGAGCAGTACTTC
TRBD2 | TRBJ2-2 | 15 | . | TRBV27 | CASSLLAGVIGELFF | TGTGCCAGCAGTTTACTAGCGGGAGTCATCGGGGAGCTGTTTTTT
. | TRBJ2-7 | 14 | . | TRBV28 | CASSLSGTPYEQYF | TGTGCCAGCAGTTTATCCGGGACTCCCTACGAGCAGTACTTC
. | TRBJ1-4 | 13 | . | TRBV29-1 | CSVAAATNEKLFF | TGCAGCGTTGCGGCGGCAACTAATGAAAAACTGTTTTTT
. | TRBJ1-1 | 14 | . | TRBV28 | CASSHRQGITEAFF | TGTGCCAGCAGTCATCGCCAGGGGATCACTGAAGCTTTCTTT
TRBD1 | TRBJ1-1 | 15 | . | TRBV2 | CASNEDRGLGTEAFF | TGTGCCAGCAACGAGGACAGGGGGTTGGGGACTGAAGCTTTCTTT
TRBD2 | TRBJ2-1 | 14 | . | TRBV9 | CASSPGGPGNEQFF | TGTGCCAGCAGCCCGGGAGGGCCGGGCAATGAGCAGTTCTTC
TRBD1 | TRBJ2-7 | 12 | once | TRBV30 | CALQDRAYEQYF | TGTGCCTTGCAGGACAGGGCCTACGAGCAGTACTTC
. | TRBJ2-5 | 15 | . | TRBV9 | CASSVGGRSQETQYF | TGTGCCAGCAGCGTAGGAGGGAGAAGCCAAGAGACCCAGTACTTC
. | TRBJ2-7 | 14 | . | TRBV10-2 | CASSWDIGSYEQYF | TGCGCCAGCAGTTGGGACATAGGCTCCTACGAGCAGTACTTC
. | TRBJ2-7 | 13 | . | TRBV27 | CASSSRLSGEQYF | TGTGCCAGCAGTTCGCGACTTAGCGGCGAGCAGTACTTC
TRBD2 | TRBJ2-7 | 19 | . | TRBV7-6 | CASSPTATSGRAKRYEQYF | TGTGCCAGCAGCCCTACGGCGACTAGCGGGAGGGCCAAGCGCTACGAGCAGTACTTC
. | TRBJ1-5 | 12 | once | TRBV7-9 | CASSFSNQPQHF | TGTGCCAGCAGCTTTAGCAATCAGCCCCAGCATTTT
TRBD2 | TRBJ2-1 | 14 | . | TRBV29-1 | CSGAGGNNYNEQFF | TGCAGCGGGGCGGGAGGCAACAACTACAATGAGCAGTTCTTC
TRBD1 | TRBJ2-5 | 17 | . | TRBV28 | CASSLVEARQGGETQYF | TGTGCCAGCAGTTTAGTTGAGGCCAGACAGGGGGGGGAGACCCAGTACTTC
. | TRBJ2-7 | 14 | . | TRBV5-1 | CASSLVGQTYEQYF | TGCGCCAGCAGCTTGGTTGGACAAACATACGAGCAGTACTTC
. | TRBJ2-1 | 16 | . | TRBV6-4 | CASSGQGRVPHNEQFF | TGTGCCAGCAGTGGCCAAGGGCGGGTACCCCACAATGAGCAGTTCTTC
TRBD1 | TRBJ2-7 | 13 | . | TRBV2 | CASSGTGSYEQYF | TGTGCCAGCAGTGGGACAGGCTCCTACGAGCAGTACTTC
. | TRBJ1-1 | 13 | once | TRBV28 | CASSLGGGSGAFF | TGTGCCAGCAGTTTAGGAGGGGGGTCGGGAGCTTTCTTT
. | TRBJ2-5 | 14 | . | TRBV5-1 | CASSPPGGGETQYF | TGCGCCAGCAGCCCCCCGGGTGGGGGCGAGACCCAGTACTTC
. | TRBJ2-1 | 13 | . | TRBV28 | CASSFWGNNEQFF | TGTGCCAGCAGTTTTTGGGGAAACAATGAGCAGTTCTTC
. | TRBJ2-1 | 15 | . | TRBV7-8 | CASRGAIPAYNEQFF | TGTGCCAGCAGAGGGGCCATTCCAGCCTACAATGAGCAGTTCTTC
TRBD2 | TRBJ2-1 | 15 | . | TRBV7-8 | CASSKGLAAYNEQFF | TGTGCCAGCAGCAAGGGACTAGCGGCCTACAATGAGCAGTTCTTC
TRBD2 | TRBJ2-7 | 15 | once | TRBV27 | CASSLYGAGGLEQYF | TGTGCCAGCAGTTTATATGGGGCGGGAGGGCTCGAGCAGTACTTC